This TCR beta chain was sequenced during a study of Ad26.COV2.S vaccination and SARS-CoV-2 variants. The CDR3 runs to 14 residues. Germline V lookup: CDR1 SGHDT, CDR2 YYEEEE. Trimming cost V 2 bases and J 1 base, with 9 bases left between them. Only a few counts were recorded for this clone. This table comes from immunoSEQ multiplex PCR, and its TCRdb copy is limited to in-frame clones, with some not included. The table shows some 180,000 clones, with around 88% occurring only once. The receptor was isolated from a human donor who had recovered from COVID-19. The chain has TRBV5-6 and TRBJ1-1; D may be TRBD1 (6 bases). Sample: peripheral blood, taken after recovery from COVID-19. The CDR3 sequence is CASSFPGENTEAFF. As DNA, the CDR3 is TGTGCCAGCAGCTTCCCAGGGGAGAACACTGAAGCTTTCTTT.